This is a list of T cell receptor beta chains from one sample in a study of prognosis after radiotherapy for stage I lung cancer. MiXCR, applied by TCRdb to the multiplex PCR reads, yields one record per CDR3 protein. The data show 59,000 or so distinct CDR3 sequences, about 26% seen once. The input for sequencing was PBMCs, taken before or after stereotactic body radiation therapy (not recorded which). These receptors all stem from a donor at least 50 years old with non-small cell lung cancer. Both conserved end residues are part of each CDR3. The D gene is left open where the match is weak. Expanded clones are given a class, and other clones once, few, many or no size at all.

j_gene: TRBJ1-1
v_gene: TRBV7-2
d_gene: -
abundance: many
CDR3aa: CASSLKGRGTEAFF
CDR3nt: TGTGCCAGCAGCTTAAAGGGGCGCGGCACTGAAGCTTTCTTT

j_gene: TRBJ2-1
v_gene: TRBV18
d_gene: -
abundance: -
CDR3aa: CASSPQWWNEQFF
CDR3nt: TGTGCCAGCTCACCACAGTGGTGGAATGAGCAGTTCTTC

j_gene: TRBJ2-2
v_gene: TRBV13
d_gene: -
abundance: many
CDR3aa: CASSSRQTGELFF
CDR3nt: TGTGCCAGCAGCTCCCGACAGACCGGGGAGCTGTTTTTT

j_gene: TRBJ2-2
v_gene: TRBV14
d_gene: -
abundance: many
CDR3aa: CASSRFGELFF
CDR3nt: TGTGCCAGCAGCCGTTTCGGGGAGCTGTTTTTT

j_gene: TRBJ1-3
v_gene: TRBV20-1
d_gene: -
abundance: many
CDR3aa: CSARRRGDYSGNTIYF
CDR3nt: TGCAGTGCTAGAAGGAGGGGGGACTACTCTGGAAACACCATATATTTT

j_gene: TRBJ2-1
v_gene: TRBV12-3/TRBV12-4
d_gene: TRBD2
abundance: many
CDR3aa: CASSLGLAGAHNEQFF
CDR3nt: TGTGCCAGCAGCCTCGGACTAGCGGGGGCCCACAATGAGCAGTTCTTC

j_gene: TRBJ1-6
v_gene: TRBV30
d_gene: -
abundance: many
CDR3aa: CAWNTNSPLHF
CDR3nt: TGTGCCTGGAACACGAACTCACCCCTCCACTTT

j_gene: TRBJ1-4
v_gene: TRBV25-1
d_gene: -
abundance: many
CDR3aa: CASRDRSNEKLFF
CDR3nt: TGTGCCAGCAGAGACAGGAGCAATGAAAAACTGTTTTTT

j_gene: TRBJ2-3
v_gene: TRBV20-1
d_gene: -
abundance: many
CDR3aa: CSARVSPSTDTQYF
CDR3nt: TGCAGTGCTAGGGTCTCCCCGAGCACAGATACGCAGTATTTT

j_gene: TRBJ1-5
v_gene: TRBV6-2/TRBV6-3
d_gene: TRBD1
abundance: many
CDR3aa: CASSYRRQGSAWGNQPQHF
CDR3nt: TGTGCCAGCAGTTACAGGAGACAGGGGTCGGCTTGGGGGAATCAGCCCCAGCATTTT

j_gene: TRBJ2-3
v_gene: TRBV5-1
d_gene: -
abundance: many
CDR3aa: CASSLRKGPSTDTQYF
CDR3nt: TGCGCCAGCAGCTTGAGGAAGGGCCCCAGCACAGATACGCAGTATTTT

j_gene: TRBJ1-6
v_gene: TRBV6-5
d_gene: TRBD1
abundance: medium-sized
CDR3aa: CASSSQTGGRSPLHF
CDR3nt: TGTGCCAGCAGTTCCCAGACAGGGGGGAGATCACCCCTCCACTTT

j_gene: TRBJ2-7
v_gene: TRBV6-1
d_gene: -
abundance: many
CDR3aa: CASSFPGPSYEQYF
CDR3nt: TGTGCCAGCTCATTTCCGGGACCCAGCTACGAGCAGTACTTC

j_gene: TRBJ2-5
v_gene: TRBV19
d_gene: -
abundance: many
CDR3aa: CASSDGAAQETQYF
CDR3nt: TGTGCCAGTAGTGACGGCGCGGCTCAAGAGACCCAGTACTTC

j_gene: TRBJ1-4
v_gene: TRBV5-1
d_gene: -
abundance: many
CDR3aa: CASSPTGGTTNEKLFF
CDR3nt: TGCGCCAGCAGCCCCACGGGGGGGACTACTAATGAAAAACTGTTTTTT

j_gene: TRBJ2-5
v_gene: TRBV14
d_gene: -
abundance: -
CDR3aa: CASSPLGGVQETQYF
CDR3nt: TGTGCCAGCAGCCCCCTCGGGGGAGTCCAAGAGACCCAGTACTTC

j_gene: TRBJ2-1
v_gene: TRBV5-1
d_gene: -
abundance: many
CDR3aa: CASSLDYTINEQFF
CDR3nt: TGCGCCAGCAGCCTGGACTATACTATCAATGAGCAGTTCTTC

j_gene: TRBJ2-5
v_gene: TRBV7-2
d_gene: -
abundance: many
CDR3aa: CASSPYVETQYF
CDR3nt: TGTGCCAGCAGCCCTTATGTAGAGACCCAGTACTTC

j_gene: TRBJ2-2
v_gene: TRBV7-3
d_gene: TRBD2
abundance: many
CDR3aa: CASSPLAGDTGELFF
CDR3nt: TGTGCCAGCAGCCCACTAGCGGGCGACACCGGGGAGCTGTTTTTT

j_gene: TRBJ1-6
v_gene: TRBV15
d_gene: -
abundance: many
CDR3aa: CATSRDGGSRVGSPLHF
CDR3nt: TGTGCCACCAGCAGAGATGGGGGCTCGCGGGTTGGATCACCCCTCCACTTT

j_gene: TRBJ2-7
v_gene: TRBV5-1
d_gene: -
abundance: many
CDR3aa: CASSLQSSSYEQYF
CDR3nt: TGCGCCAGCAGCCTACAAAGTAGCTCCTACGAGCAGTACTTC

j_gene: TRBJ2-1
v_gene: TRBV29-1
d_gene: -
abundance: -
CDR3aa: CSAEEGGQSYSEQFF
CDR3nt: TGCAGCGCTGAAGAGGGTGGACAGTCCTACAGTGAGCAGTTCTTC

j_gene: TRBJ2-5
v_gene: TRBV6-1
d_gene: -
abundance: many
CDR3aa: CASSEPGEGETQYF
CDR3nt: TGTGCCAGCAGTGAACCGGGGGAAGGAGAGACCCAGTACTTC

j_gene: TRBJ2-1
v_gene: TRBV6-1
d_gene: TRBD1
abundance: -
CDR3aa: CASSELGTGYNEQFF
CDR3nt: TGTGCCAGCAGTGAACTGGGGACAGGCTACAATGAGCAGTTCTTC

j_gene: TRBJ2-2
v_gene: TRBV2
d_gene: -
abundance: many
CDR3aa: CASSVGFTGELFF
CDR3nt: TGTGCCAGCAGTGTAGGGTTCACCGGGGAGCTGTTTTTT

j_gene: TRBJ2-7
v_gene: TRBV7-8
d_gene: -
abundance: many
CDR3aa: CASSPEGGAYEQYF
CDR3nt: TGTGCCAGCAGCCCAGAGGGGGGGGCCTACGAGCAGTACTTC

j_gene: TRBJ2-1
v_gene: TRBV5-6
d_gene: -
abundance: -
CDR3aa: CASSLVGTSTYNEQFF
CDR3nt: TGTGCCAGCAGCTTGGTCGGGACGTCAACCTACAATGAGCAGTTCTTC

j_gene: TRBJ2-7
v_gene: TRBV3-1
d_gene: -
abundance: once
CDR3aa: CASSQDRVVGSVGEQYF
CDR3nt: TGTGCCAGCAGCCAAGATCGAGTGGTGGGCTCTGTCGGCGAGCAGTACTTC

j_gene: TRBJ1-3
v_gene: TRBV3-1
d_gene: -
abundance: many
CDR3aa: CASSQDRTDSSGNTIYF
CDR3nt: TGTGCCAGCAGCCAAGATCGTACGGACTCCTCTGGAAACACCATATATTTT

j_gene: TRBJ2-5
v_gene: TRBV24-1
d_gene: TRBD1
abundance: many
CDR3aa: CATSDLSPGTGKETQYF
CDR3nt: TGTGCCACCAGTGATTTGTCCCCCGGGACAGGGAAAGAGACCCAGTACTTC

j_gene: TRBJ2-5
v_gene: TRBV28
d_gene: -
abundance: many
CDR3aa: CASSSLEQGRETQYF
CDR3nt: TGTGCCAGCAGTTCCCTAGAACAGGGACGGGAGACCCAGTACTTC

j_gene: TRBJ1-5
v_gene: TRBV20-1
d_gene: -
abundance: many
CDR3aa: CSARDVDGPNQPQHF
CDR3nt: TGCAGTGCTAGAGACGTGGACGGGCCCAATCAGCCCCAGCATTTT

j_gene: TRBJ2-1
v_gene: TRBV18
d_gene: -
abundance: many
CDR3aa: CASSPGGDEQFF
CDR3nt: TGTGCCAGCTCACCAGGGGGAGATGAGCAGTTCTTC

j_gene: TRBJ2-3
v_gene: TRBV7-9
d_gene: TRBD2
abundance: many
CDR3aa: CASSLNSGGADTQYF
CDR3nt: TGTGCCAGCAGCTTAAATAGCGGGGGGGCAGATACGCAGTATTTT

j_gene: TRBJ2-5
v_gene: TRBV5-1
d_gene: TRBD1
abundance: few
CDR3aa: CASSLDGTGGPGDQYF
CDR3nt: TGCGCCAGCAGCTTGGATGGGACAGGGGGTCCGGGGGACCAGTACTTC

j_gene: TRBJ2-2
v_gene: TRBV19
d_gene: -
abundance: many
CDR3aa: CASSIRLANTGELFF
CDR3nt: TGTGCCAGTAGTATACGACTAGCGAACACCGGGGAGCTGTTTTTT

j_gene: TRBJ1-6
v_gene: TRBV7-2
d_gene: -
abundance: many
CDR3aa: CASSSEAGRNNSPLHF
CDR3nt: TGTGCCAGCAGCTCCGAGGCGGGACGGAATAATTCACCCCTCCACTTT

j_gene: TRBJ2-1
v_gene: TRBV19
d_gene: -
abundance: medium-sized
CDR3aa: CASSIRRHMSSYNEQFF
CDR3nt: TGTGCCAGTAGTATCCGTCGACATATGAGCTCCTACAATGAGCAGTTCTTC

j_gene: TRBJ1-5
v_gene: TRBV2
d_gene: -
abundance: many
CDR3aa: CASSDGVGGRFQPQHF
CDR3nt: TGTGCCAGCAGTGACGGGGTAGGGGGGAGGTTTCAGCCCCAGCATTTT

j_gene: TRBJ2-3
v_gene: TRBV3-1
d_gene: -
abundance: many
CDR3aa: CASRGISTDTQYF
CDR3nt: TGTGCCAGCAGAGGGATTAGCACAGATACGCAGTATTTT

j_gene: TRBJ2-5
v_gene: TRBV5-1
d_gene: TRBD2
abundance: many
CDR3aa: CASSLKLAGSQETQYF
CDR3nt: TGCGCCAGCAGCTTGAAACTAGCGGGGAGCCAAGAGACCCAGTACTTC

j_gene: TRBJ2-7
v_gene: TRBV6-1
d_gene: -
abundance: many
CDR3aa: CASNIGTKTSNYEQYF
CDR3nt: TGTGCCAGCAACATCGGGACGAAGACCTCAAACTACGAGCAGTACTTC

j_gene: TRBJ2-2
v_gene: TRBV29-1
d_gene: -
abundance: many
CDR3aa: CSVSRSNTGELFF
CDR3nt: TGCAGCGTGTCCCGTTCGAACACCGGGGAGCTGTTTTTT

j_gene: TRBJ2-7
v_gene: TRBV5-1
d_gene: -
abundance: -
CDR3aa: CASSFFEIVGPEQYF
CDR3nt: TGCGCCAGCAGCTTCTTTGAGATTGTGGGGCCCGAGCAGTACTTC

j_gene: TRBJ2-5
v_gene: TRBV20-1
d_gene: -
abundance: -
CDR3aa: CSAGGHQGTQYF
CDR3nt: TGCAGTGCCGGGGGACATCAAGGGACCCAGTACTTC

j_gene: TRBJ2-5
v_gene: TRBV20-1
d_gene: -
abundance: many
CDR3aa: CSAKTPQETQYF
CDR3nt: TGCAGTGCAAAGACACCACAAGAGACCCAGTACTTC

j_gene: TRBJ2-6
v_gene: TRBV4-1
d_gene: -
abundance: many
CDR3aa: CASSQAQINSGANVLTF
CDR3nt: TGCGCCAGCAGCCAAGCTCAGATTAACTCTGGGGCCAACGTCCTGACTTTC

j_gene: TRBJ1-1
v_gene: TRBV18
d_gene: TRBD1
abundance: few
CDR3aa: CASSPGQARRTEAFF
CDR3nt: TGTGCCAGCTCACCGGGACAGGCGAGGCGTACTGAAGCTTTCTTT

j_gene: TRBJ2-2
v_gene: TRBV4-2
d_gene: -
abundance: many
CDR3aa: CASSPGRPGRGTGELFF
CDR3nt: TGTGCCAGCAGCCCCGGGCGGCCGGGCAGAGGCACCGGGGAGCTGTTTTTT

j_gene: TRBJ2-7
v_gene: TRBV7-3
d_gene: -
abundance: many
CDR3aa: CASSLGPGDYEQYF
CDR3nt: TGTGCCAGCAGCTTAGGCCCAGGGGACTACGAGCAGTACTTC

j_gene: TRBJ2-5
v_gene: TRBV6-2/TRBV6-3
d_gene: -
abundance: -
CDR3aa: CASRRGTEETQYF
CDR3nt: TGTGCCAGCAGGAGGGGGACGGAAGAGACCCAGTACTTC

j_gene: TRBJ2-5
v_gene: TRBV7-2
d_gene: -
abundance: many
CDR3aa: CASSLATRETQYF
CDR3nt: TGTGCCAGCAGCTTAGCAACCCGAGAGACCCAGTACTTC

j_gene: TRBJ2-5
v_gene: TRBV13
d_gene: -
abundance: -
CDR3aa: CASSLGQDVETQYF
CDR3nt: TGTGCCAGCAGCTTAGGCCAAGATGTCGAGACCCAGTACTTC

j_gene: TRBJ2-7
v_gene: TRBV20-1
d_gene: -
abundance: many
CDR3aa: CSATQGYEQYF
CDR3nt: TGCAGTGCCACCCAGGGCTACGAGCAGTACTTC